This T cell receptor (beta chain) emerged from a study of human T cells and chemical hapten exposure. Trimming took off 5 bases at V and 7 bases at J, with 11 bases between the two ends. The CDR3 is 13 residues long. Germline CDR1 reads LNHDA; CDR2 reads SQIVND (reference sequence). Time point here: pre-sensitization, week 0. Treatment in this sample: therapeutic diphenylcyclopropenone sensitization with weekly scalp DPC. TCRdb reprocessed the RACE reads with MiXCR, giving one entry per CDR3 protein. The sample contains around 200,000 distinct CDR3 sequences, 30% of which appear only once. Sequences were derived from whole blood, sampled in connection with sensitization to the hapten diphenylcyclopropenone (DPC). The sequence came from a woman aged 25 to 39 with alopecia areata. Some clones in this sample may be carry-over from other donors' samples. This chain joins TRBV19 and TRBJ1-4; D is undetermined. The CDR3 coding sequence is TGTGCCAGTAGTCCACAGATGAGTGAAAAACTGTTTTTT. This codes for CASSPQMSEKLFF.